Listed below are T cell receptor beta chains from one sample, sequenced in a study of blood T cell repertoires in COVID-19. Data came from immunoSEQ multiplex PCR; TCRdb stores just in-frame clones and leaves some out. Of 230,000 or so clones listed, roughly nine tenths are singletons. The sequenced material came from peripheral blood. These receptors were taken from a woman in her thirties or forties who had recovered from COVID-19. Both conserved end residues are part of each CDR3. The order of the fields is J gene, V gene, clone size, CDR3 length, D gene, CDR3 DNA, CDR3 protein. The D gene is left open where the match is weak. Size values are once, few and many counts, or a class for expanded clones, and some rows have none.

>TRBJ2-3|TRBV19|-|15|TRBD2
TGTGCCAGTAGTTCAGCGGGGTCGAGTGGAGATACGCAGTATTTT
CASSSAGSSGDTQYF
>TRBJ1-6|TRBV9|few|15|TRBD1
TGTGCCAGCAGCGTAAGGGACAGCCAAAATTCACCCCTCCACTTT
CASSVRDSQNSPLHF
>TRBJ2-5|TRBV7-6|-|16|TRBD2
TGTGCCAGCAGCTCCCCAATAGCGGGGGAGGAGGAGACCCAGTACTTC
CASSSPIAGEEETQYF
>TRBJ1-6|TRBV2|-|17|TRBD1
TGTGCCAGCAACCGGGACAGGGAGAGCTCCTATAATTCACCCCTCCACTTT
CASNRDRESSYNSPLHF
>TRBJ1-5|TRBV7-2|-|12|-
TGTGCCAGCAGCTTAACCGCTAAGCCCCAGCATTTT
CASSLTAKPQHF
>TRBJ2-1|TRBV2|-|15|TRBD2
TGTGCCAGCAGAGGACTAGCGGGAGTTAATAATGAGCAGTTCTTC
CASRGLAGVNNEQFF
>TRBJ1-3|TRBV5-1|once|17|-
TGCGCCAGCAGCCCCGGGGGGCTCCCACCCTCTGGAAACACCATATATTTT
CASSPGGLPPSGNTIYF
>TRBJ2-1|TRBV5-1|-|14|TRBD1
TGCGCCAGCAGCCGGGGACAGTCAGACAATGAGCAGTTCTTC
CASSRGQSDNEQFF
>TRBJ1-5|TRBV3-1/TRBV3-2|-|19|-
TGTGCCACACCCCCCGCGGGGATGGAGGTTTCGAGGGACAATCAGCCCCAGCATTTT
CATPPAGMEVSRDNQPQHF
>TRBJ2-1|TRBV25-1|-|17|TRBD2
TGTGCCAGCAGACCCACCTCGGCCCTAGCGGGGTACAATGAGCAGTTCTTC
CASRPTSALAGYNEQFF
>TRBJ1-5|TRBV18|-|16|-
TGTGCCAGCTCAAATGGGACATTCTATAGCAATCAGCCCCAGCATTTT
CASSNGTFYSNQPQHF
>TRBJ2-1|TRBV18|-|16|-
TGTGCCAGCTCACCACTTTCGGGGGATTACTACAATGAGCAGTTCTTC
CASSPLSGDYYNEQFF
>TRBJ2-2|TRBV30|-|13|-
TGTGCCTGGACCAAGCGGAACACCGGGGAGCTGTTTTTT
CAWTKRNTGELFF
>TRBJ1-1|TRBV2|-|11|-
TGTGCCAGCAGTTCAGGTACTGAAGCTTTCTTT
CASSSGTEAFF
>TRBJ1-1|TRBV5-6|-|12|-
TGTGCCAGCAGCTTGAGGGACACCGAAGCTTTCTTT
CASSLRDTEAFF
>TRBJ2-3|TRBV5-1|-|14|TRBD2
TGCGCCAGCACCTGGACTAGCGGGGAGGATACGCAGTATTTT
CASTWTSGEDTQYF
>TRBJ1-1|TRBV19|once|15|TRBD1
TGTGCCAGTAGTCCCGTGACAGGGGGCGGGACTGAAGCTTTCTTT
CASSPVTGGGTEAFF
>TRBJ2-1|TRBV27|-|15|TRBD1
TGTGCCAGCAGTTTAGAGGACAGGGTAGGTAATGAGCAGTTCTTC
CASSLEDRVGNEQFF
>TRBJ2-1|TRBV29-1|once|16|TRBD2
TGCAGCGTTGAAGATTGGCTAGCGGGGGTTTACAATGAGCAGTTCTTC
CSVEDWLAGVYNEQFF
>TRBJ1-2|TRBV12-5|few|15|-
TGTGCTAGTGGTTGGTTACAGAGGGGAGGATATGGCTACACCTTC
CASGWLQRGGYGYTF
>TRBJ1-2|TRBV9|-|13|-
TGTGCCAGCAGCGTAGGTCAGGGGCGAGGCTACACCTTC
CASSVGQGRGYTF
>TRBJ2-1|TRBV10-2|-|16|TRBD2
TGCGCCAGCAGTTCTAGCGGGGGGACCTCCTACAATGAGCAGTTCTTC
CASSSSGGTSYNEQFF
>TRBJ2-5|TRBV5-8|-|15|-
TGTGCCAGCAGCCTGGGACATCTCCAAGAAGAGACCCAGTACTTC
CASSLGHLQEETQYF
>TRBJ1-1|TRBV6-4|-|15|-
TGTGCCAGCAGCTCTACTCCGGGGTGGAACACTGAAGCTTTCTTT
CASSSTPGWNTEAFF
>TRBJ2-3|TRBV10-1|few|17|-
TGCGCCAGCAGTGAGGGTGTGGGGGGCCAGGGGGCAGATACGCAGTATTTT
CASSEGVGGQGADTQYF
>TRBJ1-4|TRBV5-6|-|14|-
TGTGCCAGCGGGCGGGCTACAACTAATGAAAAACTGTTTTTT
CASGRATTNEKLFF
>TRBJ1-1|TRBV28|-|11|-
TGTGCCAGCTGGCGGCGGGGTATAGCTTTCTTT
CASWRRGIAFF
>TRBJ2-7|TRBV3-1/TRBV3-2|-|14|TRBD2
TGTGCCAGCAGCCAAGGGGGGGGATCCTACGAGCAGTACTTC
CASSQGGGSYEQYF
>TRBJ2-1|TRBV19|once|19|TRBD2
TGTGCCAGTAGTATAGTAGGGACTAGCGGGGGGTCAATCTACAATGAGCAGTTCTTC
CASSIVGTSGGSIYNEQFF
>TRBJ2-3|TRBV30|-|14|-
TGTGCCTCCCAGGACCCAATGGAGGCAGATACGCAGTATTTT
CASQDPMEADTQYF
>TRBJ2-3|TRBV21-1|-|16|-
TGTGCCAGCAGCCTACCCCCAGGGGAAGTCTCAGATACGCAGTATTTT
CASSLPPGEVSDTQYF
>TRBJ2-1|TRBV29-1|-|12|-
TGCAGCGTGTACCAGGGGTCCAATGAGCAGTTCTTC
CSVYQGSNEQFF
>TRBJ1-1|TRBV7-9|few|13|-
TGTGCCAGCAGCCACACAGCCCTTCTCGAAGCTTTCTTT
CASSHTALLEAFF
>TRBJ2-1|TRBV5-1|-|15|TRBD2
TGCGCCAGCAGCTCCTTAGCGGGAGGGGGGGAAGAGCAGTTCTTC
CASSSLAGGGEEQFF
>TRBJ1-1|TRBV19|-|15|-
TGTGCCAGTAGCGAGGCGGCAGGGGCAGACACTGAAGCTTTCTTT
CASSEAAGADTEAFF
>TRBJ2-3|TRBV3-1/TRBV3-2|once|12|-
TGTGCCAGCAGCCCTAGCACAGATACGCAGTATTTT
CASSPSTDTQYF
>TRBJ1-2|TRBV30|-|16|TRBD1
TGTGCCTGGAGTTTAACGGACAGGGAACTTTACTATGGCTACACCTTC
CAWSLTDRELYYGYTF
>TRBJ2-3|TRBV7-9|-|17|TRBD2
TGTGCCAGCAGCTCCAACGACGGACTAGCGGGCACAGATACGCAGTATTTT
CASSSNDGLAGTDTQYF
>TRBJ2-3|TRBV9|-|12|-
TGTGCCAGCAGCGGTACTAGCGATACGCAGTATTTT
CASSGTSDTQYF
>TRBJ1-6|TRBV5-4|-|16|-
TGTGCCAGCAGCTTGGGGGTGGGCCCGCACAATTCACCCCTCCACTTT
CASSLGVGPHNSPLHF
>TRBJ2-2|TRBV3-1/TRBV3-2|-|16|TRBD1
TGTGCCAGCAGCCAAATTCACAGGGGAGATGGCGGGGAGCTGTTTTTT
CASSQIHRGDGGELFF
>TRBJ2-3|TRBV13|-|12|-
TGTGCCAGCAGAAACGGTACGAGGACGCAGTATTTT
CASRNGTRTQYF
>TRBJ1-5|TRBV7-8|-|14|-
TGTGCCAGCAGCCCGGGGGAGGTTGGGCAGCCCCAGCATTTT
CASSPGEVGQPQHF
>TRBJ2-1|TRBV28|-|14|TRBD1
TGTGCCAGCAGCGTGACAGGGCTGGGCAATGAGCAGTTCTTC
CASSVTGLGNEQFF
>TRBJ2-7|TRBV18|once|14|TRBD1
TGTGCCAGCTCGACTTCGGGACAGGGCTACGAGCAGTACTTC
CASSTSGQGYEQYF
>TRBJ2-1|TRBV5-1|-|15|TRBD2
TGCGCCAGCAGCTTGGTTCTAGCGGGAAAGGCTGAGCAGTTCTTC
CASSLVLAGKAEQFF
>TRBJ1-1|TRBV29-1|-|13|-
TGCAGCGCAGGATCAGGGGTGGGCACTGAAGCTTTCTTT
CSAGSGVGTEAFF
>TRBJ2-1|TRBV11-3|-|15|TRBD1
TGTGCCAGCAGGAAGACAGGGGACAAGGTCAATGAGCAGTTCTTC
CASRKTGDKVNEQFF
>TRBJ1-5|TRBV2|once|15|-
TGTGCCAGCGGGGGGACTGATTCGGAATTTAAGCCCCAGCATTTT
CASGGTDSEFKPQHF
>TRBJ2-3|TRBV24-1|-|17|-
TGTGCCACCAGTGATTCCCCTCGGTGGAGGGCCACAGATACGCAGTATTTT
CATSDSPRWRATDTQYF
>TRBJ2-3|TRBV6-2/TRBV6-3|-|12|-
TGTGCCAGCAGTTCCCCCGGGGATACGCAGTATTTT
CASSSPGDTQYF
>TRBJ2-5|TRBV11-2|once|17|TRBD2
TGTGCCAGCAGCTCCCCGACTAGCGGGGGGGTAGCGAAGACCCAGTACTTC
CASSSPTSGGVAKTQYF
>TRBJ2-5|TRBV10-3|-|16|TRBD1
TGTGCCATCAGTCAACCCGGGACAGGTTTCGAGGAGACCCAGTACTTC
CAISQPGTGFEETQYF
>TRBJ2-2|TRBV29-1|-|14|TRBD1
TGCAGCGTTGGTGGACAGGGGGGGTCCGGGGAGCTGTTTTTT
CSVGGQGGSGELFF
>TRBJ2-2|TRBV7-2|-|16|TRBD2
TGTGCCAGCAGCTTGCCCGCGGGGGTGGGCACCGGGGAGCTGTTTTTT
CASSLPAGVGTGELFF
>TRBJ2-7|TRBV7-9|-|14|-
TGTGCCAGCAGCTTCCCCTCCCGTACCTACGAGCAGTACTTC
CASSFPSRTYEQYF
>TRBJ2-3|TRBV11-3|-|15|-
TGTGCCAGCAGCTTAGAGCGGATCCGCACAGATACGCAGTATTTT
CASSLERIRTDTQYF
>TRBJ2-7|TRBV29-1|-|13|TRBD1
TGCAGCGTTGGGACTTACAGGGGTGGCGAGCAGTACTTC
CSVGTYRGGEQYF
>TRBJ1-3|TRBV4-1|-|13|-
TGCGCCAGCAGCCAAGAGTCGGGAAACACCATATATTTT
CASSQESGNTIYF
>TRBJ1-4|TRBV27|-|14|-
TGTGCCAGTTGGGGGGGTGCTGACCCGGAAAAACTGTTTTTT
CASWGGADPEKLFF